Below are 27 T cell receptor beta chains sequenced from a single sample in a study of blood T cell repertoires in COVID-19. This table comes from immunoSEQ multiplex PCR, and its TCRdb copy is limited to in-frame clones, with some not included. The table includes a few hundred thousand clones, 80% to 90% detected once. Sequencing was carried out using peripheral blood. These receptors were taken from a man in his forties who had recovered from COVID-19.

The chain combines TRBV6-5 with TRBJ1-2, with 9 bases lining up with TRBD1. V lost 6 bases to trimming and J lost 7 bases; unmatched junction nucleotides: 9. CDR3 length: 14 amino acids. Germline CDR1 reads MNHEY; CDR2 reads SVGAGI. As DNA, the CDR3 is TGTGCCAGCAGAGGACCGGACAGGGGTGGTGGCTACACCTTC. It encodes CASRGPDRGGGYTF.

The chain uses TRBV30 and TRBJ1-2; TRBD1 matches 8 bases. CDR1 and CDR2 (germline): GTSNPN, SVGIG (reference sequence). J gave up 3 bases and V 3 bases, and 6 bases lay outside the gene matches. This CDR3 contains 14 residues. The CDR3 coding sequence is TGTGCCTGGAGATCGACAGGGGAGTACTATGGCTACACCTTC. Its translation is CAWRSTGEYYGYTF. Full variable domain (outside the CDR3, taken from reference TRBV30 and TRBJ1-2): SQTIHQWPATLVQPVGSPLSLECTVEGTSNPNLYWYRQAAGRGLQLLFYSVGIGQISSEVPQNLSASRPQDRQFILSSKKLLLSDSGFYLCAWRSTGEYYGYTFGSGTRLTVV.

The V call is TRBV11-2, the J call TRBJ2-1, with TRBD2 identical over 10 bases. The J segment lost 12 bases and the V segment lost 0 bases, leaving 8 bases of the junction unmatched. CDR1 is SGHAT, CDR2 FQNNGV, per germline. The CDR3 length is 15 residues. The CDR3 sequence is CASSLEAGGLFGQFF. In DNA, the CDR3 is TGTGCCAGCAGCTTAGAAGCGGGGGGGCTCTTTGGGCAGTTCTTC. Looking up the rest from reference TRBV11-2 and TRBJ2-1 gives the full variable domain: EAGVAQSPRYKIIEKRQSVAFWCNPISGHATLYWYQQILGQGPKLLIQFQNNGVVDDSQLPKDRFSAERLKGVDSTLKIQPAKLEDSAVYLCASSLEAGGLFGQFFGPGTRLTVL.

This clone was counted a single time. This chain links TRBV19 with TRBJ2-5; 14 bases align to TRBD2. CDR3 size: 16 residues. The trim removed 6 bases at V and 4 bases at J, leaving 7 bases unmatched. The V gene's germline CDR1 is LNHDA and CDR2 SQIVND (reference sequence). The CDR3 spells CASRKTSGGAGETQYF. DNA for the CDR3: TGTGCCAGTAGAAAGACTAGCGGGGGGGCCGGAGAGACCCAGTACTTC.

The CDR3 sequence is CASSQERGRQAGANVLTF. Written as DNA, the CDR3 is TGCGCCAGCAGCCAAGAACGCGGTAGACAGGCAGGGGCCAACGTCCTGACTTTC. The rearrangement uses TRBV4-3 and TRBJ2-6; D perhaps matches TRBD1 (6 bases). The CDR3 covers 18 residues. V shed 0 bases and J shed 4 bases, with 16 bases lying between them. Germline V lookup: CDR1 LGHNA, CDR2 YSLEER.

This clone has more than one count but fewer than ten. CDR3 protein: CASSEGETGPNEQFF. CDR3 nucleotide sequence: TGTGCCAGCAGTGAAGGCGAGACAGGGCCCAATGAGCAGTTCTTC. This chain links TRBV6-1 with TRBJ2-1; 7 bases match TRBD1. The CDR3 has 15 amino acids. With 1 base clipped from V and 6 bases from J, the junction kept 6 bases outside the gene matches. Germline lookup yields CDR1 MNHNS and CDR2 SASEGT.

The CDR3 DNA is TGTGCCAGCAGTCAAGTGGGCTTCCCGTCTCACTATGGCTACACCTTC. Its translation is CASSQVGFPSHYGYTF. The V gene is TRBV6-1, the J gene TRBJ1-2, with D hard to call. Germline lookup yields CDR1 MNHNS and CDR2 SASEGT. The germline V and J ends were trimmed by 5 bases and 3 bases, with 19 bases remaining between them. The CDR3 length is 16 residues.

This clone was seen a handful of times. Written as DNA, the CDR3 is TGTGCCAGCAGCGCGGACAGGAACACTGAAGCTTTCTTT. It is translated as CASSADRNTEAFF. The genes are TRBV7-2 and TRBJ1-1; D may be TRBD1 (6 bases). CDR3 size: 13 residues. Germline assignment: CDR1 SGHTA and CDR2 FQGNSA. Trimming pared 5 bases from V and 1 base from J, leaving 8 bases between.

The CDR3 sequence: CSASRRGGLRETQYF. CDR3 DNA sequence: TGCAGTGCTAGTCGGCGGGGGGGCCTTCGAGAGACCCAGTACTTC. The genes are TRBV20-1 and TRBJ2-5, with 9 bases matching TRBD2. There are 15 residues in the CDR3. V dropped 3 bases and J dropped 4; count of bases not matched to a gene: 9. Germline assignment: CDR1 DFQATT and CDR2 SNEGSKA (reference sequence).

This clone appeared a few times. The rearrangement joins TRBV4-1 to TRBJ2-7; the D gene is possibly TRBD2 (6 bases). The germline CDR1 and CDR2 sequences are MGHRA and YSYEKL. The CDR3 contains 14 residues. Deletions cut 4 bases from V and 3 bases from J, with 13 bases between. CDR3 bases: TGCGCCAGCAGCCTAGCGGCCGATGACTACGAGCAGTACTTC. This sequence encodes CASSLAADDYEQYF.

This clone was recorded at least ten times. This chain links TRBV6-2 or TRBV6-3 with TRBJ2-3; TRBD2 matches 10 bases. Germline V lookup: CDR1 MNHEY, CDR2 SVGEGT. The CDR3 loop spans 16 amino acids. The J segment lost 2 bases and the V segment lost 5 bases, leaving 7 bases of the junction unmatched. The CDR3 reads CASSTSGVDNTDTQYF. The DNA for the CDR3 is TGTGCCAGCAGTACTAGCGGGGTAGACAACACAGATACGCAGTATTTT.

The rearrangement uses TRBV12-5 and TRBJ2-2, with 10 bases identical to TRBD2. Per the germline V gene, CDR1 is LGHNT and CDR2 is FRNRAP. CDR3 length: 18 residues. Unmatched junction bases numbered 14, after V lost 5 bases and J lost 5 bases. The CDR3 sequence: CASGKSGLAGVGTGELFF. CDR3 nucleotides: TGTGCTAGTGGTAAAAGTGGCCTAGCGGGAGTAGGGACCGGGGAGCTGTTTTTT. Using reference TRBV12-5 and TRBJ2-2 for the parts outside the CDR3, the full variable domain is DARVTQTPRHKVTEMGQEVTMRCQPILGHNTVFWYRQTMMQGLELLAYFRNRAPLDDSGMPKDRFSAEMPDATLATLKIQPSEPRDSAVYFCASGKSGLAGVGTGELFFGEGSRLTVL.

The V call is TRBV11-2, the J call TRBJ2-5; possibly TRBD1 for D (5 bases). Trimming pared 5 bases from V and 5 bases from J, leaving 12 bases between. CDR1 SGHAT and CDR2 FQNNGV come from the germline V gene. The CDR3 length is 13 residues. The CDR3: CASSKGAGETQYF. In DNA, the CDR3 is TGTGCCAGCAGCAAAGGGGCAGGCGAGACCCAGTACTTC. Based on the CDR3 plus reference TRBV11-2 and TRBJ2-5, the full variable domain is EAGVAQSPRYKIIEKRQSVAFWCNPISGHATLYWYQQILGQGPKLLIQFQNNGVVDDSQLPKDRFSAERLKGVDSTLKIQPAKLEDSAVYLCASSKGAGETQYFGPGTRLLVL.

V gene TRBV21-1 combines with J gene TRBJ2-7; TRBD2, the D gene given by the table, was not confirmed from the DNA. TRBV21-1 counts as a pseudogene. This CDR3 contains 15 residues. The CDR3 bases are TGTGCCAGCAGCACCCTGTTGAGGACTAGCTACGAGCAGTACTTC. Translated, it gives CASSTLLRTSYEQYF.

The chain has TRBV11-2 and TRBJ1-1, with 8 bases identical to TRBD1. Germline CDR1 SGHAT, CDR2 FQNNGV. The CDR3 is 12 amino acids. After removal of 4 bases from V and 11 bases from J, the junction contained 6 bases not matched to a gene. CDR3 protein: CASSSQDRVAFF. The CDR3 nucleotides read TGTGCCAGCAGCTCCCAGGACAGGGTTGCTTTCTTT.

The chain joins TRBV14 to TRBJ1-3; tentatively, D is TRBD1 (6 bases). This CDR3 region has 14 residues. Germline values: CDR1 SGHDN, CDR2 FVKESK. V shed 6 bases and J shed 2 bases, with 11 bases lying between them. The CDR3 spells CASSQTGPGNTIYF. DNA for the CDR3: TGTGCCAGCAGTCAGACAGGTCCTGGAAACACCATATATTTT.

J is TRBJ2-3 and V is TRBV18; 8 bases match TRBD2. The junction had 5 bases not matched to a gene; V was cut back by 3 bases and J by 0 bases. From germline, CDR1 is KGHSH and CDR2 LQKENI. CDR3 size: 16 residues. The CDR3, as DNA: TGTGCCAGCTCACCCCGGGGGGGGGCAAGCACAGATACGCAGTATTTT. Translating gives CASSPRGGASTDTQYF.

V usage is TRBV11-2 and J usage is TRBJ1-2, with TRBD1 matching 8 bases. CDR3 length: 14 residues. The germline CDR1 and CDR2 sequences are SGHAT and FQNNGV. Trimming cost V 5 bases and J 7 bases; bases outside gene matches: 9. As DNA, the CDR3 is TGTGCCAGCAGCGACCCCCCAGGGGGCGGTGGCTACACCTTC. It specifies CASSDPPGGGGYTF.

The chain links TRBV3-1 (or the pseudogene TRBV3-2) to TRBJ1-3; unclear D gene. CDR1 LGHDT and CDR2 YNNKEL come from the germline V gene (reference sequence). The length of the CDR3 is 14 residues. V dropped 1 base and J dropped 4 bases, with 8 bases sitting between them. The CDR3 reads CASSQGHGGNTIYF. As DNA, the CDR3 is TGTGCCAGCAGCCAAGGACACGGCGGAAACACCATATATTTT.

This clone was found once. The CDR3 reads CASSLRAGNTKNIQYF. The CDR3 DNA reads as TGTGCCAGCAGCTTAAGGGCAGGGAATACCAAAAACATTCAGTACTTC. V is TRBV11-2 and J is TRBJ2-4; weak D call: TRBD1 (5 bases). There are 16 residues in the CDR3. V lost 2 bases to trimming and J lost 2 bases, with 13 bases between them. Looked up from germline, CDR1 is SGHAT and CDR2 is FQNNGV. Filled out from reference TRBV11-2 and TRBJ2-4, the complete variable domain reads EAGVAQSPRYKIIEKRQSVAFWCNPISGHATLYWYQQILGQGPKLLIQFQNNGVVDDSQLPKDRFSAERLKGVDSTLKIQPAKLEDSAVYLCASSLRAGNTKNIQYFGAGTRLSVL.

This chain uses TRBV5-4 with TRBJ1-4; tentative D call: TRBD1 (6 bases). The V gene lost 0 bases and the J gene lost 8 bases, with 8 bases spanning the gap. CDR3 size: 13 residues. Germline V gene data show CDR1 as SGHNT and CDR2 as YYREEE (reference sequence). The CDR3 reads CASSLDREEKLFF. The CDR3 DNA reads TGTGCCAGCAGCTTGGACAGGGAAGAAAAACTGTTTTTT. The whole variable domain, remainder taken from reference TRBV5-4 and TRBJ1-4, is ETGVTQSPTHLIKTRGQQVTLRCSSQSGHNTVSWYQQALGQGPQFIFQYYREEENGRGNFPPRFSGLQFPNYSSELNVNALELDDSALYLCASSLDREEKLFFGSGTQLSVL.

This sequence joins TRBV5-1 and TRBJ2-7, with D tentatively TRBD2 (6 bases). From germline, CDR1 is SGHRS and CDR2 YFSETQ. V was shortened by 8 bases and J by 6 bases, with 21 bases between the two germline ends. The CDR3 sequence is 14 residues long. The CDR3 here is CASKGSSAFGEQYF. CDR3 DNA: TGCGCCAGTAAAGGGTCTAGCGCGTTTGGCGAGCAGTACTTC.

V and J are TRBV18 and TRBJ2-2, with D tentatively TRBD1 (6 bases). The CDR3 is made up of 16 amino acids. Germline CDR1 and CDR2: KGHSH and LQKENI. V was trimmed by 4 bases and J by 7 bases, leaving 19 bases between them. For the CDR3, the DNA is TGTGCCAGCTCACTCCTGGACAGAGTAAAAGTCGGGGAGCTGTTTTTT. This translates into CASSLLDRVKVGELFF.

The rearrangement uses TRBV7-2 and TRBJ1-2; D not resolved. The CDR3 length is 16 residues. Germline V gene sequence: CDR1 SGHTA, CDR2 FQGNSA. The germline V and J ends were trimmed by 2 bases and 1 base, with 14 bases remaining between them. The CDR3 DNA follows: TGTGCCAGCAGCTTAAACCCCCGCGGAGGTAACTATGGCTACACCTTC. It yields the protein CASSLNPRGGNYGYTF. Full variable domain (missing parts from reference TRBV7-2 and TRBJ1-2): GAGVSQSPSNKVTEKGKDVELRCDPISGHTALYWYRQSLGQGLEFLIYFQGNSAPDKSGLPSDRFSAERTGGSVSTLTIQRTQQEDSAVYLCASSLNPRGGNYGYTFGSGTRLTVV.

This clone was recorded only once. The chain is built from TRBV30 and TRBJ1-2; 9 bases fit TRBD1. The V segment lost 5 bases and the J segment 8 bases; nucleotides outside the gene matches: 9. Germline V gives CDR1 GTSNPN, CDR2 SVGIG (reference sequence). The CDR3 runs to 13 residues. The DNA for the CDR3 is TGTGCCTGGGACACAGGGGGCGGAGGCGGCTACACCTTC. Residues: CAWDTGGGGGYTF.

This clone was observed a few times. The chain is built from TRBV5-1 and TRBJ1-1, with D hard to call. Germline assignment: CDR1 SGHRS and CDR2 YFSETQ. The CDR3 loop spans 16 amino acids. V lost 0 bases to trimming and J lost 0 bases, with 12 bases between them. CDR3 amino acids: CASSLGIVAVNTEAFF. CDR3 bases: TGCGCCAGCAGCTTGGGTATCGTGGCTGTGAACACTGAAGCTTTCTTT.

The J gene is TRBJ2-1, the V gene TRBV11-3; 8 nucleotides match TRBD2. Trimming cost V 8 bases and J 4 bases; bases outside gene matches: 7. Looked up from germline, CDR1 is SGHNT and CDR2 is YENEEA. The CDR3 has 14 amino acids. The CDR3: CASRAGGQYNEQFF. The CDR3 DNA follows: TGTGCCAGCCGGGCGGGGGGACAATACAATGAGCAGTTCTTC.